The subject of this entry is one T cell receptor (beta chain). Sequencing used immunoSEQ multiplex PCR; TCRdb keeps in-frame clones, though not all of them. The table has about 240,000 clones, around 90% seen once. This entry comes from a study of blood T cell repertoires in COVID-19. CDR1 is SGHRS and CDR2 is YFSETQ in the germline V gene. CDR3 size: 16 residues. Trimming took 4 bases from V and 1 from J, leaving 17 bases between them. This receptor was obtained from a man aged 60 to 75 who had recovered from COVID-19. Material: peripheral blood. This chain joins TRBV5-1 and TRBJ1-2, with D tentatively TRBD1 (5 bases). The CDR3 here is CASSPGGGEFNYGYTF. The CDR3, as DNA: TGCGCCAGCAGCCCCGGCGGGGGAGAATTTAACTATGGCTACACCTTC. The full variable domain, its missing parts supplied by reference TRBV5-1 and TRBJ1-2, is KAGVTQTPRYLIKTRGQQVTLSCSPISGHRSVSWYQQTPGQGLQFLFEYFSETQRNKGNFPGRFSGRQFSNSRSEMNVSTLELGDSALYLCASSPGGGEFNYGYTFGSGTRLTVV.